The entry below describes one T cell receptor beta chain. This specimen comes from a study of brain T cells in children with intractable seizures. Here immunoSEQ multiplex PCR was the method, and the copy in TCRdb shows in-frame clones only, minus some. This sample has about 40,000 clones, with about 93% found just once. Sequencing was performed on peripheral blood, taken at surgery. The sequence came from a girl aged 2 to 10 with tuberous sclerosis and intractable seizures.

The CDR3 spells CASSQLNRDRGFSQETQYF. The DNA of the CDR3 is TGCGCCAGCAGTCAATTAAATCGCGACAGGGGCTTTTCCCAAGAGACCCAGTACTTC. This chain joins TRBV23-1 and TRBJ2-5; TRBD1 aligns across 8 bases. TRBV23-1 belongs to the ORF category, with a function that is uncertain. This CDR3 has 19 amino acids. Trimming at V came to 1 base and at J to 1 base, leaving 14 bases not matched to a gene.